A single sample is the source of the 31 T cell receptor beta chains below, sequenced in a study of blood T cells in healthy people across ages. A second PCR, run for roughly 7 to 12 cycles, used a sample-barcoded 5' primer plus a J-beta primer mix. Via MiXCR, TCRdb re-called the 5' RACE reads, giving one row per CDR3 protein. The data contain about 1.4 million distinct CDR3 sequences, approximately 59% of them singletons. Material for sequencing was blood. These receptors were obtained from a man aged 18 to 29 in good health.

This clonotype was seen a handful of times. The chain has TRBV20-1 and TRBJ2-1; TRBD2 matches at 8 bases. V shed 6 bases and J 2 bases; nucleotides not matched to a gene: 12. The CDR3 extends over 16 amino acids. Germline V gives CDR1 DFQATT, CDR2 SNEGSKA (reference sequence). The CDR3 DNA is TGCAGTGCCATTGATGGAAGCGGGAGCCCCTACAATGAGCAGTTCTTC. This codes for CSAIDGSGSPYNEQFF.

The CDR3 bases are TGTGCCAGCAGCCGACACATCAGTAGGGAGTCCTACGAGCAGTACTTC. It specifies CASSRHISRESYEQYF. The J gene is TRBJ2-7, the V gene TRBV6-2 or TRBV6-3; possibly TRBD2 for D (5 bases). V lost 6 bases and J lost 1, with 19 bases in between. The CDR3 spans 16 residues. Germline V gene lookup returns CDR1 MNHEY and CDR2 SVGEGT.

The chain uses TRBV28 and TRBJ2-7; 8 bases line up with TRBD2. The CDR3 consists of 15 residues. Germline V gives CDR1 MDHEN, CDR2 SYDVKM. The V segment lost 6 bases and the J segment 4 bases; nucleotides outside the gene matches: 11. CDR3 DNA: TGTGCCAGCAGAAGGAGCGGGGGAAGTACTTACGAGCAGTACTTC. Its protein is CASRRSGGSTYEQYF. The variable domain in full, with the rest retrieved from reference TRBV28 and TRBJ2-7, is DVKVTQSSRYLVKRTGEKVFLECVQDMDHENMFWYRQDPGLGLRLIYFSYDVKMKEKGDIPEGYSVSREKKERFSLILESASTNQTSMYLCASRRSGGSTYEQYFGPGTRLTVT.

The chain has TRBV12-3 or TRBV12-4 and TRBJ2-5; tentatively, D is TRBD2 (5 bases). V was trimmed by 5 bases and J by 4 bases, leaving 11 bases between them. This CDR3 has 13 residues. The CDR3 DNA follows: TGTGCCAGCAGTCGGGGAGTACGAGAGACCCAGTACTTC. Translating it yields CASSRGVRETQYF.

This clonotype was detected only once. This chain connects TRBV19 to TRBJ2-3; TRBD1 agrees at 7 bases. Germline CDR1 and CDR2: LNHDA and SQIVND (reference sequence). Unmatched junction bases numbered 10, after V lost 4 bases and J lost 0 bases. The CDR3 has 17 residues. The CDR3 bases are TGTGCCAGTAGTACCAACCGGGACAGAGTTAGCACAGATACGCAGTATTTT. Amino acid sequence: CASSTNRDRVSTDTQYF.

The gene calls are TRBV6-6 and TRBJ2-1, with D possibly TRBD1 on 6 matching bases. Deletions cut 0 bases from V and 4 bases from J, with 13 bases between. The CDR3 is made up of 16 amino acids. The V gene's germline CDR1 is MNHNY and CDR2 SVGAGI (reference sequence). For the CDR3, the DNA is TGTGCCAGCAGTTACTCGGGGGCTTGGTCGTACAATGAGCAGTTCTTC. It encodes CASSYSGAWSYNEQFF.

The chain has TRBV7-2 and TRBJ2-7, with 8 bases fitting TRBD2. Germline V lookup: CDR1 SGHTA, CDR2 FQGNSA. V lost 3 bases to trimming and J lost 2 bases; unmatched junction nucleotides: 3. The CDR3 sequence is 14 residues long. The CDR3 sequence: CASSFSGAAYEQYF. The CDR3 coding sequence is TGTGCCAGCAGCTTTAGCGGGGCCGCCTACGAGCAGTACTTC. The variable domain in full, completed from reference TRBV7-2 and TRBJ2-7, reads GAGVSQSPSNKVTEKGKDVELRCDPISGHTALYWYRQSLGQGLEFLIYFQGNSAPDKSGLPSDRFSAERTGGSVSTLTIQRTQQEDSAVYLCASSFSGAAYEQYFGPGTRLTVT.

The chain links TRBV4-2 to TRBJ1-6, with D unresolved. Trimming removed 0 bases at V and 7 bases at J, with 19 bases between. The CDR3 runs to 18 residues. CDR1 and CDR2 (germline): LGHNA, YNFKEQ. Written as DNA, the CDR3 is TGTGCCAGCAGCCAAGAAGGATGGCGGGATAGCGAGAATTCACCCCTCCACTTT. Protein product: CASSQEGWRDSENSPLHF.

The chain uses TRBV27 and TRBJ1-2; D not resolved. Germline CDR1 MNHEY, CDR2 SMNVEV (reference sequence). This CDR3 comprises 15 residues. V was shortened by 0 bases and J by 0 bases, with 8 bases between the two germline ends. Written as DNA, the CDR3 is TGTGCCAGCAGTTTATCTGTCAGAGCTAACTATGGCTACACCTTC. Its translation is CASSLSVRANYGYTF.

V is TRBV19 and J is TRBJ2-5, with TRBD2 matching 13 bases. V lost 5 bases to trimming and J lost 2 bases; unmatched junction nucleotides: 5. CDR3 size: 16 residues. Germline CDR1 LNHDA, CDR2 SQIVND (reference sequence). This chain's CDR3 is CASSDGTSGTQETQYF. Written as DNA, the CDR3 is TGTGCCAGTAGTGACGGGACTAGCGGGACACAAGAGACCCAGTACTTC.

V gene TRBV15 combines with J gene TRBJ2-3; TRBD1 aligns across 8 bases. The V gene's germline CDR1 is LNHNV and CDR2 YYDKDF (reference sequence). With 1 base clipped from V and 3 bases from J, the junction kept 3 bases outside the gene matches. The CDR3 sequence is 15 residues long. The DNA for the CDR3 is TGTGCCACCAGCAGAGGAAGACAGGGGACAGATACGCAGTATTTT. This codes for CATSRGRQGTDTQYF. The complete variable domain, with remaining parts taken from reference TRBV15 and TRBJ2-3, reads DAMVIQNPRYQVTQFGKPVTLSCSQTLNHNVMYWYQQKSSQAPKLLFHYYDKDFNNEADTPDNFQSRRPNTSFCFLDIRSPGLGDTAMYLCATSRGRQGTDTQYFGPGTRLTVL.

The rearrangement links TRBV6-6 to TRBJ2-3, with D possibly called TRBD1 or TRBD2 (5 bases each). The CDR3 extends over 13 amino acids. Germline assignment: CDR1 MNHNY and CDR2 SVGAGI (reference sequence). V was shortened by 7 bases and J by 2 bases, with 10 bases between the two germline ends. The CDR3 sequence: CASIGGLTDTQYF. CDR3 coding DNA: TGTGCCAGCATTGGGGGTCTCACAGATACGCAGTATTTT.

The chain recombines TRBV20-1 with TRBJ2-3; weak D call: TRBD2 (5 bases). Trimming shortened V by 6 bases and J by 1 base, and 23 bases separated the two germline ends. CDR1 DFQATT and CDR2 SNEGSKA come from the germline V gene (reference sequence). The CDR3 spans 17 residues. CDR3 nucleotide sequence: TGCAGTGCCCAGCCCCGATCCCTAGCCCTGGGCACAGATACGCAGTATTTT. It translates to CSAQPRSLALGTDTQYF.

This chain joins TRBV7-2 and TRBJ2-5, with 16 bases lining up with TRBD2. The J call is uncertain, as TRBJ2-7 better fits the DNA end. The length of the CDR3 is 17 residues. In germline, CDR1 is SGHTA, CDR2 FQGNSA. CDR3: CASSPGLAGGMMYEQYF. The DNA of the CDR3 is TGTGCCAGCAGCCCGGGACTAGCGGGGGGGATGATGTACGAGCAGTACTTC.

As for this clonotype: A junction boundary mismatches the germline segment, possibly from a read error. The gene calls are TRBV28 and TRBJ2-7; D is uncertain. Per the germline V gene, CDR1 is MDHEN and CDR2 is SYDVKM. This CDR3 has 14 amino acids. This chain's CDR3 is CASSLYQVVYEQYF. CDR3 DNA sequence: TGTGCCAGCAGCTTATATCAGGTGGTGTACGAGCAGTACTTC.

The CDR3: CASSQVRGNTEAFF. The CDR3 coding sequence is TGTGCCAGCAGCCAAGTTAGAGGGAACACTGAAGCTTTCTTT. This chain joins TRBV14 and TRBJ1-1; D is undetermined. The CDR3 is made up of 14 amino acids. Germline CDR1 is SGHDN and CDR2 is FVKESK. V gave up 1 base and J gave up 1 base, with 7 bases separating them.

This clonotype came up once. The genes are TRBV7-2 and TRBJ1-2; 8 nucleotides line up with TRBD1. Germline V gene lookup returns CDR1 SGHTA and CDR2 FQGNSA. V trimming: 1 base; J trimming: 6 bases; junction bases outside the gene matches: 13. The CDR3 contains 17 residues. This CDR3 is CASSLEARVRTGHGYTF. The CDR3 region has the DNA TGTGCCAGCAGCTTAGAAGCCCGCGTCCGGACAGGGCATGGCTACACCTTC. The full variable domain, rest sourced from reference TRBV7-2 and TRBJ1-2, is GAGVSQSPSNKVTEKGKDVELRCDPISGHTALYWYRQSLGQGLEFLIYFQGNSAPDKSGLPSDRFSAERTGGSVSTLTIQRTQQEDSAVYLCASSLEARVRTGHGYTFGSGTRLTVV.

The chain combines TRBV6-5 with TRBJ2-2, with TRBD1 matching 8 bases. V lost 7 bases, J lost 5 bases, and 9 bases stayed unmatched. Per germline, CDR1 MNHEY and CDR2 SVGAGI. This CDR3 has 15 amino acids. The CDR3, as DNA: TGTGCCAGCATCCAGGACAGGGTTGGGACCGGGGAGCTGTTTTTT. It yields the protein CASIQDRVGTGELFF.

The CDR3: CASSPTGARYPLHF. The CDR3 region has the DNA TGTGCCAGCAGTCCCACAGGGGCCCGCTATCCCCTCCACTTT. V is TRBV27 and J is TRBJ1-6; the match to TRBD1 covers 7 bases. Germline assignment: CDR1 MNHEY and CDR2 SMNVEV (reference sequence). The CDR3 consists of 14 residues. The J segment lost 13 bases and the V segment lost 5 bases, leaving 11 bases of the junction unmatched.

The chain combines TRBV4-3 with TRBJ1-6; TRBD1 might be the D (5 bases). V was trimmed by 1 base and J by 9 bases, leaving 10 bases between them. This CDR3 has 14 amino acids. Germline CDR1 and CDR2: LGHNA and YSLEER. The DNA for the CDR3 is TGCGCCAGCAGCCAAGTCAGGGTGGGTTCACCCCTCCACTTT. It is translated as CASSQVRVGSPLHF.

The V and J genes are TRBV15 and TRBJ1-6; no clear D gene. The CDR3 consists of 15 residues. V lost 0 bases to trimming and J lost 7 bases, with 10 bases between them. Per germline, CDR1 LNHNV and CDR2 YYDKDF (reference sequence). The CDR3 is CATSRDSNRNSPLHF. CDR3 nucleotides: TGTGCCACCAGCAGAGACTCGAATCGGAATTCACCCCTCCACTTT.

This clonotype has more than one count but fewer than ten. The chain carries TRBV12-3 or TRBV12-4 and TRBJ1-6; D is unclear. The CDR3 totals 15 residues. Trimming took 0 bases from V and 7 from J, leaving 10 bases between them. CDR3 coding DNA: TGTGCCAGCAGTTTAGCGAATTTCCTAAATTCACCCCTCCACTTT. Protein: CASSLANFLNSPLHF.

As concerns this clonotype: The junction differs from germline at one of its ends, possibly a read error. The chain joins TRBV7-9 to TRBJ2-1; 9 nucleotides line up with TRBD1. This CDR3 has 14 amino acids. Germline CDR1 and CDR2: SEHNR and FQNEAQ (reference sequence). The chain's CDR3 is CAGSTRTGEVEQFF. The CDR3 DNA is TGTGCCGGCAGCACCCGGACAGGGGAGGTTGAGCAGTTCTTC.

This chain joins TRBV4-1 and TRBJ2-1, with 9 bases identical to TRBD2. Looked up from germline, CDR1 is MGHRA and CDR2 is YSYEKL. The junction had 6 bases not matched to a gene; V was cut back by 1 base and J by 8 bases. CDR3 length: 15 amino acids. Written as DNA, the CDR3 is TGCGCCAGCAGCCAAGTCGCGGGAGGGATGGATGAGCAGTTCTTC. Residues: CASSQVAGGMDEQFF.

The chain employs TRBV5-6 and TRBJ1-1; no definite D call. The germline V gene encodes CDR1 SGHDT and CDR2 YYEEEE. The CDR3 has 14 residues. Trimming took 0 bases from V and 4 from J, leaving 10 bases between them. The CDR3 sequence: CASSLVHDGTEAFF. The CDR3 bases are TGTGCCAGCAGCTTGGTTCACGATGGCACTGAAGCTTTCTTT.

The gene calls are TRBV7-2 and TRBJ2-4; 9 nucleotides agree with TRBD2. The J call may be mistaken, given a closer DNA end match to TRBJ2-7. The germline gives CDR1 SGHTA, CDR2 FQGNSA. CDR3 length: 16 residues. CDR3 protein: CASSYLAGGPRNEQYF. The DNA of the CDR3 is TGTGCCAGCAGCTACTTGGCGGGAGGGCCAAGAAACGAGCAGTACTTC.

The J gene is TRBJ2-3, the V gene TRBV18; 7 nucleotides line up with TRBD2. With 0 bases clipped from V and 3 bases from J, the junction kept 6 bases outside the gene matches. Germline assignment: CDR1 KGHSH and CDR2 LQKENI. This CDR3 contains 16 residues. The CDR3: CASSPPGTTETDTQYF. CDR3 coding DNA: TGTGCCAGCTCACCACCCGGGACTACGGAGACAGATACGCAGTATTTT.

The chain employs TRBV5-1 and TRBJ1-1; the D gene is possibly TRBD1 (5 bases). The CDR3 consists of 16 residues. Germline assignment: CDR1 SGHRS and CDR2 YFSETQ. The V gene lost 4 bases and the J gene lost 1 base, with 17 bases spanning the gap. The CDR3, as DNA: TGCGCCAGCAGCGCGGGATCCGGTACAGGGAACACTGAAGCTTTCTTT. Amino acids: CASSAGSGTGNTEAFF.

The V and J genes are TRBV7-2 and TRBJ2-6; 7 positions agree with TRBD1. This CDR3 spans 17 amino acids. CDR1 SGHTA and CDR2 FQGNSA come from the germline V gene. V lost 3 bases to trimming and J lost 1 base; unmatched junction nucleotides: 6. CDR3 protein: CASSLRTGWSGANVLTF. The CDR3 DNA reads TGTGCCAGCAGCTTGAGGACAGGATGGTCTGGGGCCAACGTCCTGACTTTC.

This clonotype was detected a few times. The V call is TRBV2, the J call TRBJ2-7; D unresolved. Germline lookup yields CDR1 SNHLY and CDR2 FYNNEI. The CDR3 contains 12 residues. The V gene lost 1 base and the J gene lost 2 bases, with 3 bases spanning the gap. The CDR3 DNA sequence: TGTGCCAGCAGTGAAGACCCCTACGAGCAGTACTTC. Its translation is CASSEDPYEQYF. Full variable domain (missing parts from reference TRBV2 and TRBJ2-7): EPEVTQTPSHQVTQMGQEVILRCVPISNHLYFYWYRQILGQKVEFLVSFYNNEISEKSEIFDDQFSVERPDGSNFTLKIRSTKLEDSAMYFCASSEDPYEQYFGPGTRLTVT.

The count of this clonotype is one. The chain joins TRBV6-9 to TRBJ2-3, with no clear D. The CDR3 is 16 residues long. Trimming removed 6 bases at V and 0 bases at J, with 16 bases between. Germline values: CDR1 MNHGY, CDR2 SVAAGI. CDR3 in DNA: TGTGCCAGCAGCCCTAATCCCAACACTAGCACAGATACGCAGTATTTT. Amino acids: CASSPNPNTSTDTQYF.